The 10 T cell receptor beta chains in this list originate from one sample, sequenced in a study of identifying expanded T cells in peripheral blood. Clones were sequenced by immunoSEQ multiplex PCR, and TCRdb holds only the in-frame ones, with some missing. The sample has some 100,000 clones; about 87% are singletons. Material for sequencing was blood. The origin of the receptors is a person aged 18 to 75 in good health.

This clone was recorded only once. The genes are TRBV15 and TRBJ1-5; possibly TRBD1 for D (5 bases). V was cut by 5 bases and J by 4 bases, with 15 bases left in between. CDR3 length: 15 residues. Germline CDR1 LNHNV, CDR2 YYDKDF (reference sequence). The CDR3 is CATSLTAGGNQPQHF. DNA of the CDR3: TGTGCCACCAGCTTAACGGCGGGGGGGAATCAGCCCCAGCATTTT.

The V and J genes are TRBV7-9 and TRBJ1-3; 12 bases line up with TRBD1. CDR3 length: 15 amino acids. Germline trimming cut 5 bases from V and 6 bases from J; bases unmatched to any gene: 5. Germline values: CDR1 SEHNR, CDR2 FQNEAQ (reference sequence). This CDR3 reads CASSPPGQGANTIYF. The DNA for the CDR3 is TGTGCCAGCAGCCCACCGGGACAGGGGGCAAACACCATATATTTT.

This CDR3 reads CASSSGLKETQYF. The CDR3 region has the DNA TGTGCCAGCAGCTCGGGACTGAAAGAGACCCAGTACTTC. The gene calls are TRBV7-3 and TRBJ2-5; D perhaps matches TRBD2 (6 bases). V lost 4 bases, J lost 3 bases, and 9 bases lay in between. CDR3 length: 13 residues. The V gene's germline CDR1 is SGHTA and CDR2 FQGTGA.

The rearrangement uses TRBV5-6 and TRBJ1-4, with D unresolved. From germline, CDR1 is SGHDT and CDR2 YYEEEE. The CDR3 contains 14 residues. Trimming stripped 2 bases from V and 8 bases from J, with 13 bases between. The CDR3 region is CASSFGILGEKLFF. Written as DNA, the CDR3 is TGTGCCAGCAGCTTCGGGATCCTGGGGGAAAAACTGTTTTTT.

This clone was seen at least ten times. The chain combines TRBV10-2 with TRBJ2-1; 9 bases are a match to TRBD2. J lost 9 bases, V lost 0 bases, and 6 bases had no gene match. Germline assignment: CDR1 WSHSY and CDR2 SAAADI. The CDR3 is 15 residues long. The CDR3 nucleotides are TGCGCCAGCAGTGAGTCTAGCGGGAGTCGGTTTGAGCAGTTCTTC. The encoded protein is CASSESSGSRFEQFF.

The genes are TRBV5-1 and TRBJ1-6; 7 bases align to TRBD1. Germline CDR1 SGHRS, CDR2 YFSETQ. V was clipped by 0 bases and J by 9 bases; unmatched bases: 6. This CDR3 region has 15 residues. CDR3 in amino acids: CASSLGVTGTSPLHF. In DNA, the CDR3 is TGCGCCAGCAGCTTGGGAGTGACAGGGACTTCACCCCTCCACTTT.

The V call is TRBV28, the J call TRBJ1-4, with D unresolved. The CDR3 sequence is 15 residues long. Trimming left V 5 bases short and J 0 bases short, with 10 bases between. The germline CDR1 and CDR2 sequences are MDHEN and SYDVKM. As DNA, the CDR3 is TGTGCCAGCAGTCCCCCAAGGCCAACTAATGAAAAACTGTTTTTT. Protein sequence: CASSPPRPTNEKLFF.

This clone has more than one count but fewer than ten. Other nucleotide sequences in the sample specify the same CDR3. J is TRBJ1-1 and V is TRBV29-1; 12 bases are shared with TRBD1. This CDR3 spans 13 amino acids. V gave up 6 bases and J gave up 4 bases; unmatched junction bases: 3. The V gene's germline CDR1 is SQVTM and CDR2 ANQGSEA. CDR3 sequence reads: CSVGTGGGTEAFF. The CDR3 DNA is TGCAGCGTCGGGACAGGGGGCGGCACTGAAGCTTTCTTT.

The rearrangement uses TRBV2 and TRBJ2-2; D uncertain. The CDR3 covers 15 residues. Trimming pared 4 bases from V and 5 bases from J, leaving 14 bases between. From germline, CDR1 is SNHLY and CDR2 FYNNEI. The CDR3, as DNA: TGTGCCAGCAGTGGTTGGCGAGTTGTAACCGGGGAGCTGTTTTTT. Its protein product is CASSGWRVVTGELFF.

J is TRBJ1-2 and V is TRBV10-1; D might be TRBD1 (5 bases). V lost 6 bases, J lost 2 bases, and 10 bases lay in between. The CDR3 runs 13 residues. Germline V gene lookup returns CDR1 WNHNN and CDR2 SYGVQD (reference sequence). This CDR3 reads CASSETENYGYTF. The CDR3 DNA is TGCGCCAGCAGCGAGACAGAGAACTATGGCTACACCTTC.